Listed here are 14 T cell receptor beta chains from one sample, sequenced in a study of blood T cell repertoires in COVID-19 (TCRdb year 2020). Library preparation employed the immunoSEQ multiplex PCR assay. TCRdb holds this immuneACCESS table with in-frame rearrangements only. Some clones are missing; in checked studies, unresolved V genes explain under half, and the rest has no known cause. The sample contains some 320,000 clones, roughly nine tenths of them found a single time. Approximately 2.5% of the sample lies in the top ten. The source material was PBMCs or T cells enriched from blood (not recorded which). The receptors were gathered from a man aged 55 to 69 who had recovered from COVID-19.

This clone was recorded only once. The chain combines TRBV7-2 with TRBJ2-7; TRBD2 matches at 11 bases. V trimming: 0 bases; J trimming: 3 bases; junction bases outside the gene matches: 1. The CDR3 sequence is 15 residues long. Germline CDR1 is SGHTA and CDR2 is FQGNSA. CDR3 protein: CASSLAGLADYEQYF. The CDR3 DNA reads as TGTGCCAGCAGCTTAGCGGGACTAGCGGACTACGAGCAGTACTTC.

CDR3 sequence: CAWSWGGNTEAFF. CDR3 nucleotides: TGTGCCTGGAGTTGGGGGGGCAACACTGAAGCTTTCTTT. The chain joins TRBV30 to TRBJ1-1, with D tentatively TRBD1 (6 bases). Germline V gene data show CDR1 as GTSNPN and CDR2 as SVGIG (reference sequence). The CDR3 consists of 13 residues. Deletions cut 2 bases from V and 2 bases from J, with 9 bases between.

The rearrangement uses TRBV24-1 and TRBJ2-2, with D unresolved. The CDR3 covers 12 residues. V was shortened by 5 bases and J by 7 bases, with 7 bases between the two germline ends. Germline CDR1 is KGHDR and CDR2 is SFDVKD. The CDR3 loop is CATSVEVGELFF. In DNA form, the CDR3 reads TGTGCCACCAGTGTTGAGGTCGGGGAGCTGTTTTTT.

CDR3 region: CASSVGAIISSGNTIYF. The CDR3 nucleotides read TGTGCCAGCAGCGTAGGGGCCATTATAAGCTCTGGAAACACCATATATTTT. The V gene is TRBV9, the J gene TRBJ1-3; no definite D call. CDR1 is SGDLS, CDR2 YYNGEE, per germline. V shed 0 bases and J shed 0 bases, with 13 bases lying between them. The CDR3 consists of 17 residues.

CDR3 loop: CATSRVLGDGEQYF. The CDR3 DNA follows: TGTGCCACCAGCAGAGTTCTGGGAGATGGCGAGCAGTACTTC. The genes are TRBV15 and TRBJ2-7; possibly TRBD2 for D (5 bases). With 1 base removed from V and 6 bases from J, the gap between germline ends came to 13 bases. CDR1 is LNHNV, CDR2 YYDKDF, per germline (reference sequence). There are 14 residues in the CDR3.

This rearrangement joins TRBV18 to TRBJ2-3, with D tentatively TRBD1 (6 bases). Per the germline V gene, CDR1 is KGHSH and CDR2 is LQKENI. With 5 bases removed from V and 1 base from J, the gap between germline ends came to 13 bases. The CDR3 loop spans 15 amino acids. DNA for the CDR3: TGTGCCAGCTCAGAACAGGGTCGCCGCACAGATACGCAGTATTTT. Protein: CASSEQGRRTDTQYF. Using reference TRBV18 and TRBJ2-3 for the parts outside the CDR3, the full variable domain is NAGVMQNPRHLVRRRGQEARLRCSPMKGHSHVYWYRQLPEEGLKFMVYLQKENIIDESGMPKERFSAEFPKEGPSILRIQQVVRGDSAAYFCASSEQGRRTDTQYFGPGTRLTVL.

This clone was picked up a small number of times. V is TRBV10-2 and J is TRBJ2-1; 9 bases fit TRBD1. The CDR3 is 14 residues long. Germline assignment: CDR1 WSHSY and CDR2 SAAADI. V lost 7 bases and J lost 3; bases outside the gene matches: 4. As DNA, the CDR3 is TGCGCCAGCACCGGGGACAGGGTCTACAATGAGCAGTTCTTC. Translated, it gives CASTGDRVYNEQFF.

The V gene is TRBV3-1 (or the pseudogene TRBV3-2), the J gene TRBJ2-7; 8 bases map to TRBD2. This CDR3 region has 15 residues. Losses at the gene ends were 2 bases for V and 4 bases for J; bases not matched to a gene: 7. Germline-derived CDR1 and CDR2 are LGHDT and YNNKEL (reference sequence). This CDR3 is CASSQFRGTSYEQYF. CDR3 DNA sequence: TGTGCCAGCAGCCAATTCCGGGGGACTAGTTACGAGCAGTACTTC.

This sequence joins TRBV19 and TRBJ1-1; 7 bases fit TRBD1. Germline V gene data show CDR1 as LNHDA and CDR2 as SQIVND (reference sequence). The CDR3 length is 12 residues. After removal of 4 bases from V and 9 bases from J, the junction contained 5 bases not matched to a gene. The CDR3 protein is CASSTTQGKAFF. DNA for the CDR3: TGTGCCAGTAGTACTACACAGGGGAAAGCTTTCTTT.

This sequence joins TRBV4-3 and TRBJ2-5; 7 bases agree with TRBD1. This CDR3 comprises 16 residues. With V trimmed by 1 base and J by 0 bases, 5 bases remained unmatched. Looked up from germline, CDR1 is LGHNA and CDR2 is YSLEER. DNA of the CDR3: TGCGCCAGCAGCCAAGGAGGGGGCCTCCACCAAGAGACCCAGTACTTC. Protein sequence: CASSQGGGLHQETQYF.

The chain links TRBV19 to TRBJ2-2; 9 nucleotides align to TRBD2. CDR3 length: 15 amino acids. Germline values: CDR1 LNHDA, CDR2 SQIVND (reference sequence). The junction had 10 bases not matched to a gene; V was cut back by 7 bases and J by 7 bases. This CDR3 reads CASKSGLAGFGELFF. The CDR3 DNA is TGTGCCAGTAAAAGCGGGCTAGCGGGATTCGGGGAGCTGTTTTTT.

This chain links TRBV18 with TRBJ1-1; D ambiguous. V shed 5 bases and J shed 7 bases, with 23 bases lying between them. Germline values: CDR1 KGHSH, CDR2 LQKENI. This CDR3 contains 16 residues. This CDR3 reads CASSTSGSGAAGEAFF. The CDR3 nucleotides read TGTGCCAGCTCAACCTCGGGGTCCGGAGCTGCTGGTGAAGCTTTCTTT.

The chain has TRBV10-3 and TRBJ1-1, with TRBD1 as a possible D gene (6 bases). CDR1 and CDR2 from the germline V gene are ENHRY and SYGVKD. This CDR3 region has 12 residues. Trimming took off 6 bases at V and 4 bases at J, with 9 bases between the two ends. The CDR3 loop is CAIRKQGTEAFF. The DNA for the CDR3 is TGTGCCATCAGGAAACAGGGCACTGAAGCTTTCTTT.

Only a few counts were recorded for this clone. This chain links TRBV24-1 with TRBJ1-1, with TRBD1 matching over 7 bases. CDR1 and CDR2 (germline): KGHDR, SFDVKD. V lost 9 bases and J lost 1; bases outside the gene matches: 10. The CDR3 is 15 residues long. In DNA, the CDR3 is TGTGCCACCGGCGTGGAAGGACAGGAGAACACTGAAGCTTTCTTT. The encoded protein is CATGVEGQENTEAFF.